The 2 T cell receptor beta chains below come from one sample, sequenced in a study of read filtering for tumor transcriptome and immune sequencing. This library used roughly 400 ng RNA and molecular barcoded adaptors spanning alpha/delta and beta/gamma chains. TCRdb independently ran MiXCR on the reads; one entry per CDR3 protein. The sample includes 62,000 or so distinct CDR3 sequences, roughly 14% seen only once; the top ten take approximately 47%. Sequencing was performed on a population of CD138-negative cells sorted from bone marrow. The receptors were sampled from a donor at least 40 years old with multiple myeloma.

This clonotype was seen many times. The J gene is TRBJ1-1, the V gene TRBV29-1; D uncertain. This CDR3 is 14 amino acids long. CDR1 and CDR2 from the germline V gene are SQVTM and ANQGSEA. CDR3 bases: TGCAGTCCTATACCACAGATAATGAACACTGAAGCTTTCTTT. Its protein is CSPIPQIMNTEAFF.

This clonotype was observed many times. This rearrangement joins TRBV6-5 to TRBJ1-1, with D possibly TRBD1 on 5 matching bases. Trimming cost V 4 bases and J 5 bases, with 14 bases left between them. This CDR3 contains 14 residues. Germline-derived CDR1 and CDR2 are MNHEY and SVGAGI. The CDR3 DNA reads TGTGCCAGCAGTTTGAGGGCGGGGGGGACTGAAGCTTTCTTT. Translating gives CASSLRAGGTEAFF.